This TCR beta chain was sequenced during a study of control samples from healthy donors and cancer patients. The germline V gene encodes CDR1 MNHEY and CDR2 SVGEGT. This CDR3 has 14 amino acids. V lost 4 bases and J lost 4; bases outside the gene matches: 5. TCRdb's copy holds only in-frame clones and misses some; the assay was immunoSEQ multiplex PCR. The profile covers about 120,000 clones, with more than 75% appearing a single time and over 2% taken by the ten largest. This clone has just a few counts. Different DNA sequences within this sample yield the same CDR3. This receptor was identified in a woman in her 70s in good health. Sample: blood. The V and J genes are TRBV6-2 or TRBV6-3 and TRBJ2-7; 9 bases are shared with TRBD2. Here the CDR3 DNA reads TGTGCCAGCAGTTTGGGCGGGGGGGCTTACGAGCAGTACTTC. The encoded protein is CASSLGGGAYEQYF.